The T cell receptor (beta chain) under discussion was sequenced for a study of blood T cell repertoires in COVID-19. Study-level information: The United States, Italy and Spain supplied acute and convalescent COVID-19 samples. The analysed material was cDNA or gDNA that came from T cells, B-cell-depleted T cells, or PBMCs.

The CDR3 length is 13 residues. The germline CDR1 and CDR2 sequences are SGHNT and YYREEE (reference sequence). Trimming cost V 1 base and J 7 bases; bases outside gene matches: 4. Per the original methods: Reference gene primer amplification gave nucleated cell count estimates. Sequencing was performed with immunoSEQ multiplex PCR; in TCRdb, only in-frame clones are kept and a portion is missing. V and J calls and clone size come straight from that table; D and trimming were deduced from the DNA. The table records approximately 110,000 clones, 70% to 90% of them present only once. This receptor was identified in a human donor in a cohort sampled during active COVID-19. Sequenced sample: peripheral blood. The chain is built from TRBV5-4 and TRBJ1-1; the match to TRBD1 covers 7 bases. The CDR3 bases are TGTGCCAGCAGCTTGACAGGGGAAGGTGAAGCTTTCTTT. This encodes CASSLTGEGEAFF.